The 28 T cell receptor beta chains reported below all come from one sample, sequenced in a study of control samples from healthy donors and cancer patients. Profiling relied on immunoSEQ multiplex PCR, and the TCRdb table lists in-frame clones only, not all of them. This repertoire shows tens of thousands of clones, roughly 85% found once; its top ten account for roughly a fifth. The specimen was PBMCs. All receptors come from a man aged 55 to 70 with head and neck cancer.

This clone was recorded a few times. DNA of the CDR3: TGCGCCAGCAGCTCTGTGAAAGATACGCAGTATTTT. Translating it yields CASSSVKDTQYF. The chain employs TRBV4-1 and TRBJ2-3; no clear D. The CDR3 runs 12 residues. Germline lookup yields CDR1 MGHRA and CDR2 YSYEKL. Between the trimmed V and J ends, which lost 5 bases and 5 bases, there was a span of 8 bases.

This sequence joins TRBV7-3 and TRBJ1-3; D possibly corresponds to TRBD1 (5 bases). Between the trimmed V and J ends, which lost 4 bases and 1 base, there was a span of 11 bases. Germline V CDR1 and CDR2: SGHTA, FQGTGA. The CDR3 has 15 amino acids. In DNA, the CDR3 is TGTGCCAGCAGCTCCGGCGGGGCGTCTGGAAACACCATATATTTT. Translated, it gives CASSSGGASGNTIYF.

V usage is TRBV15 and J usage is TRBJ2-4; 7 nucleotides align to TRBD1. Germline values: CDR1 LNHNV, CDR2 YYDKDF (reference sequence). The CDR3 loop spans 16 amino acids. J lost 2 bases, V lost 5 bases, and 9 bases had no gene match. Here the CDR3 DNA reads TGTGCCACCAGCGGAGCAGGGGGTTGGCCCAAAAACATTCAGTACTTC. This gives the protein CATSGAGGWPKNIQYF.

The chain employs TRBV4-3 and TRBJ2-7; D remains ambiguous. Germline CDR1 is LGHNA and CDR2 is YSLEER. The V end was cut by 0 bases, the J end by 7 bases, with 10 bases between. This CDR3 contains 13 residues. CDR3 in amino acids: CASSQDIRSEQYF. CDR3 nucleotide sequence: TGCGCCAGCAGCCAAGATATTCGATCGGAGCAGTACTTC.

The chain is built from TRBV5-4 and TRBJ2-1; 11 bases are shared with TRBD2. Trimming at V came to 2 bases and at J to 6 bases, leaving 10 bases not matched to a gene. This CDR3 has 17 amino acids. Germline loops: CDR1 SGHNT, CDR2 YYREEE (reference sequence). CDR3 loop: CASSFFIFGLAGNEQFF. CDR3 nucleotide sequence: TGTGCCAGCAGCTTTTTTATCTTCGGACTAGCGGGCAATGAGCAGTTCTTC. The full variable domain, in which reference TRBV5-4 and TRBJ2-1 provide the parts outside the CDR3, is ETGVTQSPTHLIKTRGQQVTLRCSSQSGHNTVSWYQQALGQGPQFIFQYYREEENGRGNFPPRFSGLQFPNYSSELNVNALELDDSALYLCASSFFIFGLAGNEQFFGPGTRLTVL.

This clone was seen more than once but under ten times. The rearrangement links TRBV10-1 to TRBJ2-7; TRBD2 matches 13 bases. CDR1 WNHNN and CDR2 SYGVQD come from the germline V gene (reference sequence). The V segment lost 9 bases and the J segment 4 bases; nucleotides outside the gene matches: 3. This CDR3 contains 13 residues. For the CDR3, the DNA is TGCGCCAGGGAACTAGCGGGAGGGTACGAGCAGTACTTC. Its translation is CARELAGGYEQYF.

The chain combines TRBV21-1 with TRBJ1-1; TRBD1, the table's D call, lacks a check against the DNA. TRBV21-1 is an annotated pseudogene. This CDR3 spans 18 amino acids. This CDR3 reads CASSKVSPGGDRTPEAFF. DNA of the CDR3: TGTGCCAGCAGCAAAGTTTCCCCAGGGGGCGATCGCACCCCTGAAGCTTTCTTT.

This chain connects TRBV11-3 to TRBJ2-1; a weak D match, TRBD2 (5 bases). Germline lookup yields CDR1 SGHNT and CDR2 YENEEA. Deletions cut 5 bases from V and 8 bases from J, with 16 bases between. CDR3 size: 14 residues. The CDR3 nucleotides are TGTGCCAGCAGCCTCGGGGTGGCGGGTGATGAGCAGTTCTTC. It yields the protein CASSLGVAGDEQFF.

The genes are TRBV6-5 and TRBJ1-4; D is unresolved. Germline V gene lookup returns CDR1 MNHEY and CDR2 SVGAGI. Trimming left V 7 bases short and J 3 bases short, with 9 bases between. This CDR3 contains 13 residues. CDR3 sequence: CASKKGANEKLFF. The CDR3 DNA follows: TGTGCCAGCAAGAAGGGCGCTAATGAAAAACTGTTTTTT.

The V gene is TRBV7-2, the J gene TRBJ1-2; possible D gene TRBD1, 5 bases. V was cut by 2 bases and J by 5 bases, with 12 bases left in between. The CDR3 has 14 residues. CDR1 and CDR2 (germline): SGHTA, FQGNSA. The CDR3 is CASSLSGTEYGYTF. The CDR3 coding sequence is TGTGCCAGCAGCTTATCCGGGACGGAGTATGGCTACACCTTC.

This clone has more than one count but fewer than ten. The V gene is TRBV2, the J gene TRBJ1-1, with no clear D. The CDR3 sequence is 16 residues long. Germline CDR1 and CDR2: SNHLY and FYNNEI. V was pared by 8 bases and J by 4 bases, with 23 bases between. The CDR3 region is CASQPPTRATGTEAFF. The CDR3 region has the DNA TGTGCCAGCCAGCCCCCCACTCGGGCGACGGGCACTGAAGCTTTCTTT.

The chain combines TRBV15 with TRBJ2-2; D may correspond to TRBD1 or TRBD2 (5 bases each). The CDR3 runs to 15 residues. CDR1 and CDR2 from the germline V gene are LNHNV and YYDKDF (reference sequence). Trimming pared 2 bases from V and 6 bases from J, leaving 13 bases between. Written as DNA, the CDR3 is TGTGCCACCAGCAGAAGGGAGACAGTAGCCGGGGAGCTGTTTTTT. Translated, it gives CATSRRETVAGELFF.

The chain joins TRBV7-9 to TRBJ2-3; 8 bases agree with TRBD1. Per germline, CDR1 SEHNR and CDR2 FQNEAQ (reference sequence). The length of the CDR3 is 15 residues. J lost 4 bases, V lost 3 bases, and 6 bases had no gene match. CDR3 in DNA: TGTGCCAGCAGCTTTCCGACAGGGGTGGCAGATACGCAGTATTTT. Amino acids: CASSFPTGVADTQYF. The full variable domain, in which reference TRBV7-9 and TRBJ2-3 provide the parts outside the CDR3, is DTGVSQNPRHKITKRGQNVTFRCDPISEHNRLYWYRQTLGQGPEFLTYFQNEAQLEKSRLLSDRFSAERPKGSFSTLEIQRTEQGDSAMYLCASSFPTGVADTQYFGPGTRLTVL.

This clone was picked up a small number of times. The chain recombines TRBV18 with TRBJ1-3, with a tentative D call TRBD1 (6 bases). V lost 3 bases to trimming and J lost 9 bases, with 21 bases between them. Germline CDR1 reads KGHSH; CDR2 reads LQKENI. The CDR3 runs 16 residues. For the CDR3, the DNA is TGTGCCAGCTCACCGCTAGGACAGATGGGCGAGGGCACCATATATTTT. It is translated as CASSPLGQMGEGTIYF.

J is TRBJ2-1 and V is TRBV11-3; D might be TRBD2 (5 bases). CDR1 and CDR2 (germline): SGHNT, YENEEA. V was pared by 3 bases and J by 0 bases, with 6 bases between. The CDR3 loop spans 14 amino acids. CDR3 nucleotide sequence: TGTGCCAGCAGCTTGGGGAGCTCCTACAATGAGCAGTTCTTC. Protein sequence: CASSLGSSYNEQFF.

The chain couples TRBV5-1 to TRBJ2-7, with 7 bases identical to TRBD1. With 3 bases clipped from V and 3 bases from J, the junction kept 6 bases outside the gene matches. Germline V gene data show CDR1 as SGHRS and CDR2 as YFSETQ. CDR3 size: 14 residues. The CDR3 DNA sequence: TGCGCCAGCAGCTCGTCGGGACAGAACTACGAGCAGTACTTC. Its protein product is CASSSSGQNYEQYF.

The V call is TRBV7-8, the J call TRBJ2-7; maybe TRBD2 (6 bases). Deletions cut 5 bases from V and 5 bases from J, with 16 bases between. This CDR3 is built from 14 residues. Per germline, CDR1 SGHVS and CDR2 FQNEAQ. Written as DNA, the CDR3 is TGTGCCAGCAGCAGGGGAAGGGGAGGAGACGAGCAGTACTTC. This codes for CASSRGRGGDEQYF.

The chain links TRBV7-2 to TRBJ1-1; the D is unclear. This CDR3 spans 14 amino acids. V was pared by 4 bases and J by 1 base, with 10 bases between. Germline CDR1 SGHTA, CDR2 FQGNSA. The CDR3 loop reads CASSSRSQNTEAFF. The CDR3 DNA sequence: TGTGCCAGCAGCTCCAGGTCCCAGAACACTGAAGCTTTCTTT.

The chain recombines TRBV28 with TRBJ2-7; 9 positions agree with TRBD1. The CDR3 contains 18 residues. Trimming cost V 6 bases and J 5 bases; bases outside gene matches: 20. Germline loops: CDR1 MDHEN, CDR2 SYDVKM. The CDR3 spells CASRLGVVAGTGHDEQYF. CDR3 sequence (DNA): TGTGCCAGCAGGTTAGGGGTTGTGGCGGGGACAGGGCACGACGAGCAGTACTTC.

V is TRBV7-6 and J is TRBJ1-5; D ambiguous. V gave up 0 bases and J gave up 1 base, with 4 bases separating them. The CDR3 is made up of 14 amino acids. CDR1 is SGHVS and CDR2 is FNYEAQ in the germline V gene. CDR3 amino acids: CASSLAGSNQPQHF. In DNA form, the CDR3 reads TGTGCCAGCAGCTTAGCAGGGAGCAATCAGCCCCAGCATTTT.

CDR3 nucleotide sequence: TGCAGTGCTAGTGCCCCGGGAGGGCCCGCAGATACGCAGTATTTT. Translated, it gives CSASAPGGPADTQYF. The V gene is TRBV20-1, the J gene TRBJ2-3; 8 bases are shared with TRBD2. Germline V lookup: CDR1 DFQATT, CDR2 SNEGSKA (reference sequence). The J segment lost 4 bases and the V segment lost 3 bases, leaving 9 bases of the junction unmatched. This CDR3 has 15 amino acids.

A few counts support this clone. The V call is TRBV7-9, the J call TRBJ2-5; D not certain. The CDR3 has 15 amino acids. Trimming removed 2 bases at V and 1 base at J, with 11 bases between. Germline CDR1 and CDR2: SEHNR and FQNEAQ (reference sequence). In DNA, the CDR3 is TGTGCCAGCAGCTTATCAAGGTCATTCCAAGAGACCCAGTACTTC. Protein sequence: CASSLSRSFQETQYF.

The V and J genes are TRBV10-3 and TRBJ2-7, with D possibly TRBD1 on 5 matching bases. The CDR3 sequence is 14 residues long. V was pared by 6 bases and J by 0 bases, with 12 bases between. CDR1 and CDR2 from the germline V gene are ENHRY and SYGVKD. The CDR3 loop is CAIRQASSSYEQYF. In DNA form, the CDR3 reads TGTGCCATCAGACAGGCGTCCAGCTCCTACGAGCAGTACTTC.

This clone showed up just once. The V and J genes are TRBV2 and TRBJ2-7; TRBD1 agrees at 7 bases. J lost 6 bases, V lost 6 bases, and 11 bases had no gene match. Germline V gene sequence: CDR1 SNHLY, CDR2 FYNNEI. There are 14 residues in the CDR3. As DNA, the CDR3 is TGTGCCAGCAGGCCCGAAGGGGGCCGTTTCGAGCAGTACTTC. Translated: CASRPEGGRFEQYF.

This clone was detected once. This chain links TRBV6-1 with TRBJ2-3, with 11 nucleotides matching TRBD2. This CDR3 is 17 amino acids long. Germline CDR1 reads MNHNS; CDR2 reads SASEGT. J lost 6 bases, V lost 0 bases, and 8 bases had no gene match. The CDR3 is CASSEAALAGVRDTQYF. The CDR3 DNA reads TGTGCCAGCAGTGAAGCCGCACTAGCGGGAGTTAGGGATACGCAGTATTTT.

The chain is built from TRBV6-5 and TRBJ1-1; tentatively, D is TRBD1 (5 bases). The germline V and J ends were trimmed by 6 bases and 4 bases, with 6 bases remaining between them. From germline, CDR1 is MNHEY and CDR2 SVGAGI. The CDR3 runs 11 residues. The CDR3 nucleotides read TGTGCCAGCAGAGGGGCCACTGAAGCTTTCTTT. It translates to CASRGATEAFF.

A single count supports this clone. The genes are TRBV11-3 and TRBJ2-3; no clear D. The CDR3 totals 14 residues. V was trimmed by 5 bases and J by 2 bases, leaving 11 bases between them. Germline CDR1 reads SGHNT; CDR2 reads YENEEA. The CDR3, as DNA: TGTGCCAGCAGCCCCGGATTACCCACAGATACGCAGTATTTT. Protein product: CASSPGLPTDTQYF.

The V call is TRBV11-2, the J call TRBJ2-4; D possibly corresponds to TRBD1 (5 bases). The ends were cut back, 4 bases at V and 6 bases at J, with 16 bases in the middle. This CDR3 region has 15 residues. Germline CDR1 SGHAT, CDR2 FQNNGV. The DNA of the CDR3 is TGTGCCAGCAGCTCCCCCAGGGTAACGGGAAACATTCAGTACTTC. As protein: CASSSPRVTGNIQYF.